The 14 T cell receptor beta chains listed next were all sequenced from one sample in a study of T-cell reconstitution after alpha-beta-depleted transplantation in children (dated by TCRdb to 2015 to 2016). Explained via the paper, the treatment or condition label denotes: allogeneic hematopoietic cell transplantation with graft depleted of TCRalphabeta T cells and CD19 B cells. The library was produced with PCR. Sequencing instrument: Illumina HiSeq 2500. Molecular barcoding was employed in the preparation of TCR libraries, with unique molecular identifiers being used to normalize TCRbeta repertoire quantification. TCRdb's own reprocessing of the public reads used fastp at Q25 and MiXCR and kept productive beta chains. Records with the same CDR3 protein are collapsed into one entry carrying the most frequent genes and DNA. The table for this sample lists hundreds of thousands of distinct CDR3 sequences; approximately 14% of them were counted only once. The ten largest clones take up roughly 0.84% of the sample.

Sequences were derived from PBMCs, sampled before TCRalphabeta/CD19-depleted stem cell transplant. The receptors shown here come from a girl under 10 years old with congenital amegakaryocytic thrombocytopenia, due to receive a stem cell transplant.

The V gene is TRBV3-1, the J gene TRBJ2-1, with a weak D call TRBD2 (5 bases). Trimming shortened V by 1 base and J by 1 base, and 17 bases separated the two germline ends. The CDR3 runs to 18 residues. Germline V gene lookup returns CDR1 LGHDT and CDR2 YNNKEL (reference sequence). CDR3 sequence (DNA): TGTGCCAGCAGCCAAGTTTTGTGGAGGACCTTTTCCTACAATGAGCAGTTCTTC. It codes for CASSQVLWRTFSYNEQFF.

This clonotype was detected ten times or more. The chain uses TRBV20-1 and TRBJ2-3, with 11 bases lining up with TRBD2. This CDR3 comprises 16 residues. Germline V gene lookup returns CDR1 DFQATT and CDR2 SNEGSKA (reference sequence). With V trimmed by 3 bases and J by 2 bases, 7 bases remained unmatched. The CDR3 reads CSASRLAGGFTDTQYF. In DNA form, the CDR3 reads TGCAGTGCTAGTCGGCTAGCGGGAGGTTTCACAGATACGCAGTATTTT.

There are many counts of this clonotype. This rearrangement joins TRBV2 to TRBJ2-7, with D possibly TRBD1 on 7 matching bases. The CDR3 consists of 12 residues. The V gene's germline CDR1 is SNHLY and CDR2 FYNNEI. Deletions cut 7 bases from V and 4 bases from J, with 11 bases between. CDR3 sequence (DNA): TGTGCCAGCATGCGGGGACAGTACGAGCAGTACTTC. This codes for CASMRGQYEQYF.

This clonotype was counted at least ten times. The CDR3 protein is CAISGELQGTIYF. CDR3 in DNA: TGTGCCATCAGTGGTGAGCTACAGGGCACCATATATTTT. The rearrangement links TRBV10-3 to TRBJ1-3; TRBD1 is a possible D gene (6 bases). Trimming removed 4 bases at V and 9 bases at J, with 13 bases between. From germline, CDR1 is ENHRY and CDR2 SYGVKD. This CDR3 is built from 13 residues.

In its sample, this clonotype was seen a few times. The J gene is TRBJ2-1, the V gene TRBV7-8, with TRBD2 matching over 9 bases. The CDR3 length is 17 residues. Losses at the gene ends were 2 bases for V and 8 bases for J; bases not matched to a gene: 13. Germline V lookup: CDR1 SGHVS, CDR2 FQNEAQ. Written as DNA, the CDR3 is TGTGCCAGCAGCTTACGTTTCCGAGGCGGGAGGGCCTATGAGCAGTTCTTC. Translating it yields CASSLRFRGGRAYEQFF.

This clonotype was counted a few times. This chain uses TRBV5-1 with TRBJ2-2; 10 nucleotides align to TRBD2. The germline V gene has CDR1 SGHRS and CDR2 YFSETQ. The CDR3 runs to 16 residues. V trimming: 5 bases; J trimming: 4 bases; junction bases outside the gene matches: 8. The CDR3 region has the DNA TGCGCCAGCAGACTCCTAGCGGGAGAGTTCACCGGGGAGCTGTTTTTT. Protein sequence: CASRLLAGEFTGELFF.

This clonotype showed up many times. V and J are TRBV2 and TRBJ1-1, with 10 bases identical to TRBD1. Per germline, CDR1 SNHLY and CDR2 FYNNEI. There are 13 residues in the CDR3. The ends lost 7 bases at V and 7 bases at J; junction bases unmatched: 6. CDR3 in amino acids: CASIRQGAVEAFF. The CDR3 region has the DNA TGTGCCAGCATTCGACAGGGGGCGGTTGAAGCTTTCTTT.

The chain is built from TRBV5-1 and TRBJ2-7; 8 bases are a match to TRBD1. V gave up 0 bases and J gave up 6 bases; unmatched junction bases: 8. From germline, CDR1 is SGHRS and CDR2 YFSETQ. This CDR3 is 15 amino acids long. CDR3 sequence reads: CASSLEGWDRTEQYF. Here the CDR3 DNA reads TGCGCCAGCAGCTTGGAAGGATGGGACAGGACCGAGCAGTACTTC.

J is TRBJ2-5 and V is TRBV2, with 7 bases lining up with TRBD1. The CDR3 spans 14 residues. Per germline, CDR1 SNHLY and CDR2 FYNNEI. V shed 10 bases and J 1 base; nucleotides not matched to a gene: 9. CDR3 protein: CATGDRVFQETQYF. The CDR3 coding sequence is TGTGCCACCGGAGACAGGGTCTTCCAAGAGACCCAGTACTTC.

There are many counts of this clonotype. The CDR3 here is CSAHLSGRARENEQFF. The CDR3 nucleotides are TGCAGTGCGCATCTTAGCGGGAGGGCCAGGGAGAATGAGCAGTTCTTC. The rearrangement links TRBV20-1 to TRBJ2-1; 11 nucleotides agree with TRBD2. The germline gives CDR1 DFQATT, CDR2 SNEGSKA (reference sequence). The ends lost 6 bases at V and 7 bases at J; junction bases unmatched: 14. The CDR3 contains 16 residues.

This clonotype was counted ten times or more. The chain has TRBV7-7 and TRBJ2-4; no definite D call. Germline V gene sequence: CDR1 SSHAT, CDR2 FNYEAQ (reference sequence). The CDR3 is made up of 11 amino acids. The V and J ends lost 5 bases and 14 bases respectively, with 13 bases between them. The CDR3 protein is CASSLTIREYF. CDR3 nucleotides: TGTGCCAGCAGCCTAACGATTAGGGAGTACTTC.

This clonotype was recorded at least ten times. The gene calls are TRBV7-9 and TRBJ2-2; tentatively, D is TRBD2 (6 bases). Germline lookup yields CDR1 SEHNR and CDR2 FQNEAQ (reference sequence). Trimming pared 3 bases from V and 6 bases from J, leaving 14 bases between. The CDR3 covers 15 residues. The CDR3 nucleotides read TGTGCCAGCAGCTTCCGGGACTCAGAGGCCGGGGAGCTGTTTTTT. Translation: CASSFRDSEAGELFF.

This chain links TRBV5-1 with TRBJ2-3; 9 bases match TRBD2. J lost 9 bases, V lost 4 bases, and 12 bases had no gene match. This CDR3 has 15 residues. The germline V gene has CDR1 SGHRS and CDR2 YFSETQ. The chain's CDR3 is CASSPGLAGIDTQYF. The DNA of the CDR3 is TGCGCCAGCAGCCCGGGACTAGCCGGCATAGACACGCAGTATTTT.

This chain joins TRBV5-5 and TRBJ2-3, with 9 bases fitting TRBD2. The CDR3 has 15 residues. V was pared by 3 bases and J by 6 bases, with 8 bases of the junction left unmatched. CDR1 is SGHKS and CDR2 is YYEKEE in the germline V gene (reference sequence). CDR3: CASSSIAGELDTQYF. The CDR3 DNA is TGTGCCAGCAGCTCCATAGCGGGAGAGTTGGATACGCAGTATTTT. Looking up the rest from reference TRBV5-5 and TRBJ2-3 gives the full variable domain: DAGVTQSPTHLIKTRGQQVTLRCSPISGHKSVSWYQQVLGQGPQFIFQYYEKEERGRGNFPDRFSARQFPNYSSELNVNALLLGDSALYLCASSSIAGELDTQYFGPGTRLTVL.